This TCR beta chain was documented in a study of blood T cell repertoires in COVID-19. This CDR3 region has 15 residues. V lost 3 bases, J lost 3 bases, and 12 bases lay in between. Germline V gives CDR1 LNHDA, CDR2 SQIVND (reference sequence). Participant-reported clinical history was the basis for cohort assignment. Measured with immunoSEQ multiplex PCR; TCRdb has only the in-frame clones, and not every one. The sample records about 280,000 clones, 90% being singletons. The sample comprised PBMCs or T cells enriched from blood (not recorded which). The source is a woman younger than 45 with acute COVID-19. The chain is built from TRBV19 and TRBJ1-5, with D unresolved. The DNA for the CDR3 is TGTGCCAGTAGTATTGCGAGACATCTCAATCAGCCCCAGCATTTT. Protein sequence: CASSIARHLNQPQHF.